The rows below give T cell receptor beta chains drawn from one sample of a study of spatial heterogeneity in lung cancer. One entry per CDR3 protein, called by TCRdb with MiXCR from the 5' RACE reads. The sample shows roughly 20,000 distinct CDR3 sequences, approximately 4.6% of them seen only once. This specimen consisted of PBMCs, obtained at surgery. All receptors derive from a male donor with early-stage non-small cell lung cancer. Both conserved end residues are part of each CDR3.

v_call,cdr3_aa
TRBV6-5,CASSYSNSPLHF
TRBV2,CASRAGAAADTQYF
TRBV30,CAWSDNYGYTF
TRBV7-2,CASSTGTSGTKSADTQYF
TRBV4-1,CASSQDLRRPQHF
TRBV7-2,CASRLSRQDYGYTF
TRBV7-8,CASSSSLAHTDTQYF
TRBV28,CASDGGNYQPQHF
TRBV7-7,CASSPKTETLRLSNQPQHF
TRBV6-1,CASTAGTGGYNSPLHF
TRBV20-1,CSARTGDTEAFF
TRBV27,CASRTRQGSPYNEQFF
TRBV20-1,CSAEGQGRSNQPQHF
TRBV15,CATRVGTGPTDTQYF
TRBV28,CASSLPPGHIENTGELFF
TRBV19,CASSGSGSSRTQYF
TRBV7-2,CASSLSETQYF